This passage covers 8 T cell receptor beta chains from one sample sequenced in a study of cytomegalovirus exposure and HLA in healthy donors. Amplification used 60 Vbeta primers and 13 Jbeta primers. The protocol was immunoSEQ multiplex PCR, while the TCRdb copy is restricted to in-frame clones and leaves out a portion. The data contain approximately 130,000 clones, about four fifths of them singletons. The sample taken for sequencing was PBMCs. These receptors all come from a man younger than 45 in good health and CMV-seronegative.

This clone showed up just a few times. The genes are TRBV6-5 and TRBJ2-1, with 8 bases aligning to TRBD2. CDR3 length equals 15 residues. Unmatched junction bases numbered 11, after V lost 4 bases and J lost 9 bases. Per germline, CDR1 MNHEY and CDR2 SVGAGI. CDR3 sequence reads: CASSSQGAGEGEQFF. In nucleotides, the CDR3 is TGTGCCAGCAGTTCCCAAGGAGCGGGAGAGGGTGAGCAGTTCTTC.

The chain joins TRBV6-4 to TRBJ2-7; no clear D gene. The germline gives CDR1 MRHNA, CDR2 SNTAGT. This CDR3 comprises 14 residues. Trimming took off 3 bases at V and 1 base at J, with 10 bases between the two ends. CDR3 DNA: TGTGCCAGCAGTGAAGACCCTAGTTCCTACGAGCAGTACTTC. This gives the protein CASSEDPSSYEQYF.

The chain uses TRBV6-1 and TRBJ1-6, with 7 bases that match TRBD1. CDR3 size: 14 residues. Germline values: CDR1 MNHNS, CDR2 SASEGT. V was clipped by 10 bases and J by 8 bases; unmatched bases: 11. As DNA, the CDR3 is TGTGCCACCGAGGAGACAGGGAAGTATTCACCCCTCCACTTT. It specifies CATEETGKYSPLHF.

The V and J genes are TRBV30 and TRBJ1-1; 8 positions match TRBD1. With V trimmed by 6 bases and J by 1 base, 10 bases remained unmatched. CDR1 is GTSNPN and CDR2 is SVGIG in the germline V gene (reference sequence). The CDR3 length is 15 residues. In nucleotides, the CDR3 is TGTGCCTGCAAATACGGACAGGGCTCGAACACTGAAGCTTTCTTT. It is translated as CACKYGQGSNTEAFF.

The chain combines TRBV19 with TRBJ2-2; 11 positions agree with TRBD2. The V gene end was trimmed by 5 bases and the J gene end by 3 bases; junction bases not matched to a gene: 2. CDR1 and CDR2 (germline): LNHDA, SQIVND (reference sequence). The CDR3 length is 15 residues. CDR3 sequence: CASSVLAGDTGELFF. DNA of the CDR3: TGTGCCAGTAGTGTACTAGCGGGAGACACCGGGGAGCTGTTTTTT.

The V and J genes are TRBV6-1 and TRBJ1-5; D gene unclear. CDR1 is MNHNS, CDR2 SASEGT, per germline. V lost 0 bases and J 4 bases, leaving 10 bases between the germline ends. This CDR3 is 15 amino acids long. The CDR3 sequence is CASSEAYGRNQPQHF. As DNA, the CDR3 is TGTGCCAGCAGTGAAGCGTATGGCAGAAATCAGCCCCAGCATTTT.

CDR3 protein: CASSWTGVDPEAFF. CDR3 DNA: TGTGCCAGCAGTTGGACAGGGGTGGATCCTGAAGCTTTCTTT. This chain joins TRBV6-6 and TRBJ1-1; 9 bases map to TRBD1. The J segment lost 6 bases and the V segment lost 4 bases, leaving 6 bases of the junction unmatched. The CDR3 is 14 residues long. Germline V gene lookup returns CDR1 MNHNY and CDR2 SVGAGI (reference sequence).

The sample holds one count of this clone. The chain carries TRBV2 and TRBJ2-7, with D possibly being TRBD1 (6 bases). V lost 7 bases to trimming and J lost 2 bases, with 15 bases between them. The CDR3 runs to 14 residues. Germline CDR1 reads SNHLY; CDR2 reads FYNNEI. CDR3 sequence reads: CASNEAGDAYEQYF. The DNA of the CDR3 is TGTGCCAGCAACGAAGCAGGGGATGCCTACGAGCAGTACTTC.